This T cell receptor (beta chain) was captured in a study of T cells in Graves' hyperthyroidism and ophthalmopathy. Across the whole study: The initial diagnosis was the point when peripheral blood was collected, ahead of any treatment.

This clonotype was counted many times. PBMCs were collected from an approximately 9.5 ml volume of fresh peripheral blood. Amplified TCR beta CDR3 regions derived from RNA transcripts. Initially, a first-round RT-PCR of the TCR CDR3 employed the HTBI primer set. TCRdb reprocessed the multiplex PCR reads with MiXCR, giving one entry per CDR3 protein. Of 300,000 to 450,000 distinct CDR3 sequences listed, less than 15% are singletons. The CDR3 length is 13 residues. CDR1 and CDR2 (germline): MNHEY, SVGAGI. V was trimmed by 4 bases and J by 2 bases, leaving 7 bases between them. This chain links TRBV6-5 with TRBJ2-3, with D hard to call. The receptor was derived from a woman aged 18-29 years with Graves' hyperthyroidism. The sample was blood. DNA of the CDR3: TGTGCCAGCAGTTTCTCGGACACAGATACGCAGTATTTT. Protein sequence: CASSFSDTDTQYF.